The 8 T cell receptor beta chains below come from one sample, sequenced in a study of yellow fever vaccine responses in identical twins (dated by TCRdb to between 2017 and 2018). Preparation of the library involved RT-PCR. Sequenced on an Illumina HiSeq 2500. The public reads were run again by TCRdb, first through fastp at Q25 and then through MiXCR, and only productive beta chains were kept. Identical CDR3 protein sequences are pooled into one entry, listed with their most common genes and DNA. This sample comprises some 2,200 distinct CDR3 sequences, roughly 85% of them detected only once. Of the sample, around 3.5% is held by the ten largest clones. This material consisted of T cells from blood (PBMCs), unsorted or a sorted subset (not recorded which), taken before or after yellow fever vaccination (not recorded which). Receptors originate from a woman aged 18-29 years who received the yellow fever vaccine. Donor details come from another sample of the same person, matched by shared clones.

This chain links TRBV3-1 with TRBJ2-1; a weak D match, TRBD1 (5 bases). Trimming took 1 base from V and 5 from J, leaving 12 bases between them. The germline V gene has CDR1 LGHDT and CDR2 YNNKEL (reference sequence). The CDR3 totals 15 residues. CDR3 sequence reads: CASSQGLGPNNEQFF. Here the CDR3 DNA reads TGTGCCAGCAGCCAAGGCTTGGGGCCTAACAATGAGCAGTTCTTC.

The V call is TRBV24-1, the J call TRBJ1-1; 7 bases map to TRBD1. The junction had 7 bases not matched to a gene; V was cut back by 3 bases and J by 4 bases. This CDR3 comprises 15 residues. Germline CDR1 reads KGHDR; CDR2 reads SFDVKD. In nucleotides, the CDR3 is TGTGCCACCAGTGATCTGACAGGGTTGGGCACTGAAGCTTTCTTT. Protein: CATSDLTGLGTEAFF.

This clonotype was seen more than once but under ten times. This chain links TRBV10-3 with TRBJ2-7, with 13 positions matching TRBD2. The junction had 1 base not matched to a gene; V was cut back by 6 bases and J by 2 bases. Germline CDR1 reads ENHRY; CDR2 reads SYGVKD. CDR3 length equals 14 residues. CDR3 in DNA: TGTGCCATCAGAGGGACTAGCGGGGCCTACGAGCAGTACTTC. Encoded protein: CAIRGTSGAYEQYF.

The chain is built from TRBV7-9 and TRBJ1-4; 7 bases align to TRBD1. Germline CDR1 SEHNR, CDR2 FQNEAQ (reference sequence). The CDR3 extends over 14 amino acids. V lost 5 bases and J lost 6; bases outside the gene matches: 6. CDR3 residues: CASSPGQLDEKLFF. The CDR3 DNA reads TGTGCCAGCAGCCCGGGACAGCTAGATGAAAAACTGTTTTTT.

This clonotype was seen just once. The chain links TRBV29-1 to TRBJ2-4; D not resolved. In germline, CDR1 is SQVTM, CDR2 ANQGSEA. With 4 bases removed from V and 3 bases from J, the gap between germline ends came to 10 bases. The CDR3 has 13 residues. CDR3 coding DNA: TGCAGCGTTGTTCGGCCAGACAAAAACATTCAGTACTTC. This sequence encodes CSVVRPDKNIQYF.

This sequence joins TRBV10-3 and TRBJ1-2; D might be TRBD1 (5 bases). CDR1 is ENHRY, CDR2 SYGVKD, per germline. V was cut by 8 bases and J by 7 bases, with 17 bases left in between. This CDR3 has 13 residues. CDR3 sequence (DNA): TGTGCCATCGGGGCCAGCGACAGAACTGGCTACACCTTC. It is translated as CAIGASDRTGYTF.

The chain couples TRBV3-1 to TRBJ1-2; D might be TRBD1 (5 bases). Looked up from germline, CDR1 is LGHDT and CDR2 is YNNKEL (reference sequence). The CDR3 has 13 residues. V lost 3 bases and J 3 bases, leaving 8 bases between the germline ends. The CDR3 spells CASSQLRDYGYTF. The CDR3 nucleotides read TGTGCCAGCAGCCAGCTCAGGGACTATGGCTACACCTTC. The variable domain in full, completed from reference TRBV3-1 and TRBJ1-2, reads DTAVSQTPKYLVTQMGNDKSIKCEQNLGHDTMYWYKQDSKKFLKIMFSYNNKELIINETVPNRFSPKSPDKAHLNLHINSLELGDSAVYFCASSQLRDYGYTFGSGTRLTVV.

The genes are TRBV7-6 and TRBJ2-3, with D possibly matching TRBD2 (5 bases). The CDR3 runs 15 residues. Germline assignment: CDR1 SGHVS and CDR2 FNYEAQ. Trimming removed 1 base at V and 1 base at J, with 9 bases between. The CDR3 protein is CASSLGAEGTDTQYF. DNA of the CDR3: TGTGCCAGCAGCTTAGGTGCGGAGGGCACAGATACGCAGTATTTT.